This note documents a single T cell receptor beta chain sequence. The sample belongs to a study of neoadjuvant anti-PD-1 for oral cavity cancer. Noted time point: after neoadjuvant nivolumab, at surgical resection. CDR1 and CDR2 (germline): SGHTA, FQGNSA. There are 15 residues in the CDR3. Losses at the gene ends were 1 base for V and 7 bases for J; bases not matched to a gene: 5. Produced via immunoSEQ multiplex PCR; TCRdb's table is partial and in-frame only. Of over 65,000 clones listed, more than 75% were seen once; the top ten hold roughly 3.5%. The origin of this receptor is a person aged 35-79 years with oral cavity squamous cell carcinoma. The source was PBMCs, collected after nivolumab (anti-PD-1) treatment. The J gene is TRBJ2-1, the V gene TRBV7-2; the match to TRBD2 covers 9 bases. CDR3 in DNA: TGTGCCAGCAGCTTAGTTAGCGGGAGTTGGAATGAGCAGTTCTTC. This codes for CASSLVSGSWNEQFF.